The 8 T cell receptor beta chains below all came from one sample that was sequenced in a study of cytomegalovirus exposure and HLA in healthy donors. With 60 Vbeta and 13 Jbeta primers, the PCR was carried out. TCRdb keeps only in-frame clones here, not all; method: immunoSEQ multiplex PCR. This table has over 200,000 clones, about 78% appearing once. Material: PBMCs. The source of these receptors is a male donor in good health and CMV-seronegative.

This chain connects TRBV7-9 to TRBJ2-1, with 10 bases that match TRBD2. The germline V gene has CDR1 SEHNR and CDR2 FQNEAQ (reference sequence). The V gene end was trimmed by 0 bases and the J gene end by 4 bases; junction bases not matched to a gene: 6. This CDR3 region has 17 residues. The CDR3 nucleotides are TGTGCCAGCAGCTTAGCGTTCGGGACTAGCGAGTACAATGAGCAGTTCTTC. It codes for CASSLAFGTSEYNEQFF.

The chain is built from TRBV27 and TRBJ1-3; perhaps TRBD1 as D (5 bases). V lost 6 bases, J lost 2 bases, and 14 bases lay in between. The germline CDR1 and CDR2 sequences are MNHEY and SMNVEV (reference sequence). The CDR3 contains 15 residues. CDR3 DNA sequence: TGTGCCAGCAGCCTGAATGGGGGGGCTGGAAACACCATATATTTT. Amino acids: CASSLNGGAGNTIYF.

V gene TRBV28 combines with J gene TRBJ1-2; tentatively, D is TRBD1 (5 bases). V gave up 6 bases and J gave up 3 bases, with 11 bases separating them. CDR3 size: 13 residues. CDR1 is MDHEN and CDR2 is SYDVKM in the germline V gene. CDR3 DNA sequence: TGTGCCAGCAGCTTAGCGGGGGACTATGGCTACACCTTC. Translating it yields CASSLAGDYGYTF.

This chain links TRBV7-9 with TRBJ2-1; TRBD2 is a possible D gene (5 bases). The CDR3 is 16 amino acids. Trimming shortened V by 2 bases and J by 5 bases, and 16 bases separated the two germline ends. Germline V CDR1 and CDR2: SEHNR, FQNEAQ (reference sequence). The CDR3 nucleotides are TGTGCCAGCAGCTTAAGTGAATTGGAGGTCCACAATGAGCAGTTCTTC. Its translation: CASSLSELEVHNEQFF.

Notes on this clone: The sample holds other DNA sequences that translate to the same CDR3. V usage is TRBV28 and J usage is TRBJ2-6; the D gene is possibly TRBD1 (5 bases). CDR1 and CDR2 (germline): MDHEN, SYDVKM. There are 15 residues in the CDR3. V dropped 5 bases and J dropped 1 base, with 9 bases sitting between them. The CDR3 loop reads CASSLRGSGANVLTF. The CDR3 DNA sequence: TGTGCCAGCAGTCTAAGGGGTTCTGGGGCCAACGTCCTGACTTTC.

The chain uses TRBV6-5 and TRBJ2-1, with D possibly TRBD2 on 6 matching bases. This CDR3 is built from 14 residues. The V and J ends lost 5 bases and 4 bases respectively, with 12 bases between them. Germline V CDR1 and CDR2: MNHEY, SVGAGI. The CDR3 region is CASSDSGLYNEQFF. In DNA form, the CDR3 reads TGTGCCAGCAGTGATAGCGGACTATACAATGAGCAGTTCTTC.

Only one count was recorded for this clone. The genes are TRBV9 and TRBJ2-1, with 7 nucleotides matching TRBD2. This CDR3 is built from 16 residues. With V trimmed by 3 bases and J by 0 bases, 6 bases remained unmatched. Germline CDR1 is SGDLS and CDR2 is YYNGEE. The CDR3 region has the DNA TGTGCCAGCAGCGGGGGGGGACTGAGCTCCTACAATGAGCAGTTCTTC. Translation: CASSGGGLSSYNEQFF. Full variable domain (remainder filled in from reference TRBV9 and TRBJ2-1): DSGVTQTPKHLITATGQRVTLRCSPRSGDLSVYWYQQSLDQGLQFLIQYYNGEERAKGNILERFSAQQFPDLHSELNLSSLELGDSALYFCASSGGGLSSYNEQFFGPGTRLTVL.

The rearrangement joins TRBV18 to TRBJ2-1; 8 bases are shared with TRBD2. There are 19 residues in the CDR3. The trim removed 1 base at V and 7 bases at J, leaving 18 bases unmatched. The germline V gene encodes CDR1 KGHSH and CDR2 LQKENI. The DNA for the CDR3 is TGTGCCAGCTCACCACTCAGGGCTAGCGGGCTCCAAAGGGGGAATGAGCAGTTCTTC. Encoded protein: CASSPLRASGLQRGNEQFF.